What follows is one T cell receptor (beta chain) and its context. As yet, its antigen is unknown. PCR primers comprised 60 Vbeta and 13 Jbeta primers. The repertoire was sequenced with immunoSEQ multiplex PCR; TCRdb's copy has only in-frame clones and lacks some. This table holds about 200,000 clones, around 79% found once. This sample was taken from a study of cytomegalovirus exposure and HLA in healthy donors. Findings of the study overall: The authors later found most CMV-associated TCR beta chains appeared HLA-restricted. The listing of roughly 160 TCR beta chains classed them as cytomegalovirus-associated.

Germline values: CDR1 LGHNA, CDR2 YNFKEQ. This CDR3 is 16 amino acids long. The V gene end was trimmed by 3 bases and the J gene end by 3 bases; junction bases not matched to a gene: 10. This clonotype originated in a male donor in good health and CMV-seropositive. The sequencing sample was made of PBMCs. This chain joins TRBV4-2 and TRBJ1-1, with 7 bases that match TRBD1. CDR3 coding DNA: TGTGCCAGCAGCCACGAAGACAGGGTTGCGTACACTGAAGCTTTCTTT. This translates into CASSHEDRVAYTEAFF.